A single sample gave rise to the 25 T cell receptor beta chains below, sequenced in a study of cytomegalovirus exposure and HLA in healthy donors. The PCR used 60 Vbeta and 13 Jbeta primers. The data were produced by immunoSEQ multiplex PCR, yet TCRdb's version contains in-frame clones alone and is incomplete. The sample shows approximately 91,000 clones, 55% to 80% of them seen only once. Sequencing was performed on PBMCs. The receptor source for this set is a female donor in good health and CMV-seronegative.

The rearrangement joins TRBV7-6 to TRBJ1-3; maybe TRBD1 (6 bases). V dropped 4 bases and J dropped 2 bases, with 12 bases sitting between them. Germline CDR1 and CDR2: SGHVS and FNYEAQ. The CDR3 extends over 15 amino acids. The CDR3 DNA is TGTGCCAGCAGCTCACACAGGGTTCCTGGAAACACCATATATTTT. This encodes CASSSHRVPGNTIYF.

This sequence joins TRBV19 and TRBJ1-2; D is perhaps TRBD1 (5 bases). CDR1 and CDR2 (germline): LNHDA, SQIVND (reference sequence). The CDR3 extends over 16 amino acids. V gave up 2 bases and J gave up 0 bases, with 13 bases separating them. The CDR3 is CASSIISQGSNYGYTF. The CDR3 nucleotides are TGTGCCAGTAGTATAATCAGTCAGGGTTCTAACTATGGCTACACCTTC.

V usage is TRBV4-3 and J usage is TRBJ2-7; TRBD2 matches at 11 bases. V shed 3 bases and J 2 bases; nucleotides not matched to a gene: 3. Germline CDR1 reads LGHNA; CDR2 reads YSLEER. The CDR3 runs 15 residues. The CDR3 here is CASSQQLAGAYEQYF. CDR3 coding DNA: TGCGCCAGCAGCCAGCAACTAGCGGGGGCCTACGAGCAGTACTTC.

The chain carries TRBV9 and TRBJ2-3, with 8 bases aligning to TRBD2. Per the germline V gene, CDR1 is SGDLS and CDR2 is YYNGEE. V lost 0 bases to trimming and J lost 0 bases; unmatched junction nucleotides: 6. CDR3 size: 17 residues. CDR3 region: CASSVEAGDWSTDTQYF. The CDR3 nucleotides read TGTGCCAGCAGCGTAGAAGCGGGAGATTGGAGCACAGATACGCAGTATTTT.

V usage is TRBV5-1 and J usage is TRBJ1-1, with 7 bases matching TRBD1. The V gene's germline CDR1 is SGHRS and CDR2 YFSETQ. V lost 3 bases, J lost 8 bases, and 13 bases stayed unmatched. The CDR3 runs 15 residues. This chain's CDR3 is CASSSYQGQPTEAFF. The CDR3 DNA reads as TGCGCCAGCAGCTCCTACCAGGGACAGCCAACGGAAGCTTTCTTT. Complete variable domain (other parts from reference TRBV5-1 and TRBJ1-1): KAGVTQTPRYLIKTRGQQVTLSCSPISGHRSVSWYQQTPGQGLQFLFEYFSETQRNKGNFPGRFSGRQFSNSRSEMNVSTLELGDSALYLCASSSYQGQPTEAFFGQGTRLTVV.

The gene calls are TRBV4-3 and TRBJ2-2, with D maybe TRBD1 (6 bases). CDR3 size: 16 residues. Trimming took 0 bases from V and 4 from J, leaving 12 bases between them. Germline V CDR1 and CDR2: LGHNA, YSLEER. CDR3 region: CASSQEGGRVTGELFF. In DNA, the CDR3 is TGCGCCAGCAGCCAAGAAGGGGGTCGTGTCACCGGGGAGCTGTTTTTT.

This clone appeared a few times. The rearrangement links TRBV19 to TRBJ1-1, with a tentative D call TRBD1 (5 bases). The CDR3 contains 16 residues. Trimming stripped 1 base from V and 6 bases from J, with 18 bases between. Germline CDR1 LNHDA, CDR2 SQIVND (reference sequence). CDR3 nucleotides: TGTGCCAGTAGTATAGCTTTTTACAGGACCAGGGCTGAAGCTTTCTTT. This translates into CASSIAFYRTRAEAFF.

The CDR3 is CASSVGGTLDTQYF. The DNA of the CDR3 is TGTGCCAGCAGCGTTGGGGGGACGTTGGATACGCAGTATTTT. J is TRBJ2-3 and V is TRBV9; tentative D call: TRBD2 (6 bases). The V and J ends lost 2 bases and 6 bases respectively, with 13 bases between them. Per germline, CDR1 SGDLS and CDR2 YYNGEE. The CDR3 has 14 amino acids.

The rearrangement links TRBV5-1 to TRBJ2-1, with a tentative D call TRBD2 (5 bases). V lost 2 bases, J lost 8 bases, and 14 bases lay in between. Germline lookup yields CDR1 SGHRS and CDR2 YFSETQ. The CDR3 is 14 amino acids. CDR3: CASSFGLLVDEQFF. The CDR3 nucleotides read TGCGCCAGCAGCTTTGGACTTCTTGTAGATGAGCAGTTCTTC.

The genes are TRBV28 and TRBJ1-2; no definite D call. The CDR3 is made up of 13 amino acids. The germline CDR1 and CDR2 sequences are MDHEN and SYDVKM. Trimming pared 2 bases from V and 4 bases from J, leaving 8 bases between. The CDR3 spells CASSLSHPYGYTF. The CDR3 DNA sequence: TGTGCCAGCAGTTTAAGCCATCCCTATGGCTACACCTTC.

The chain employs TRBV4-1 and TRBJ1-5; TRBD1 is a possible D gene (6 bases). The V and J ends lost 3 bases and 1 base respectively, with 19 bases between them. From germline, CDR1 is MGHRA and CDR2 YSYEKL. The CDR3 covers 18 residues. Here the CDR3 DNA reads TGCGCCAGCAGCCAGGGAGGGGGACACCGCGGGAGCAATCAGCCCCAGCATTTT. Residues: CASSQGGGHRGSNQPQHF.

The V gene is TRBV7-9, the J gene TRBJ2-5; TRBD2 might be the D (6 bases). CDR1 SEHNR and CDR2 FQNEAQ come from the germline V gene (reference sequence). V was cut by 5 bases and J by 1 base, with 11 bases left in between. The CDR3 length is 14 residues. DNA of the CDR3: TGTGCCAGCAGCCTTAGCGGCTTCCAAGAGACCCAGTACTTC. Its protein product is CASSLSGFQETQYF.

The chain uses TRBV10-3 and TRBJ1-3; D uncertain. Trimming left V 0 bases short and J 0 bases short, with 9 bases between. The germline V gene has CDR1 ENHRY and CDR2 SYGVKD. The CDR3 loop spans 16 amino acids. CDR3 in amino acids: CAISESRSSSGNTIYF. CDR3 sequence (DNA): TGTGCCATCAGTGAGTCGAGGAGCTCCTCTGGAAACACCATATATTTT.

The V call is TRBV2, the J call TRBJ1-5; the D gene is possibly TRBD1 (6 bases). Trimming took off 4 bases at V and 2 bases at J, with 9 bases between the two ends. This CDR3 spans 14 amino acids. Germline V gene sequence: CDR1 SNHLY, CDR2 FYNNEI. CDR3 sequence: CASSGQGRNQPQHF. The CDR3 nucleotides are TGTGCCAGCAGTGGGCAGGGGCGCAATCAGCCCCAGCATTTT.

The chain uses TRBV4-1 and TRBJ1-1; 9 bases map to TRBD1. This CDR3 contains 17 residues. Germline CDR1 MGHRA, CDR2 YSYEKL. V gave up 1 base and J gave up 0 bases; unmatched junction bases: 6. The chain's CDR3 is CASSQVPGQGMNTEAFF. The CDR3 DNA is TGCGCCAGCAGCCAAGTCCCGGGACAGGGAATGAACACTGAAGCTTTCTTT.

The CDR3 loop is CASSFRGSNQPQHF. CDR3 nucleotide sequence: TGTGCCAGCAGTTTTCGGGGTAGCAATCAGCCCCAGCATTTT. The V and J genes are TRBV27 and TRBJ1-5; D not certain. The germline CDR1 and CDR2 sequences are MNHEY and SMNVEV (reference sequence). Trimming took 3 bases from V and 0 from J, leaving 6 bases between them. The CDR3 has 14 residues.

The gene calls are TRBV9 and TRBJ2-3; tentatively, D is TRBD1 (5 bases). The germline V and J ends were trimmed by 1 base and 0 bases, with 9 bases remaining between them. This CDR3 has 15 amino acids. Germline CDR1 SGDLS, CDR2 YYNGEE. The CDR3 reads CASSVWGSSTDTQYF. Written as DNA, the CDR3 is TGTGCCAGCAGCGTATGGGGCTCTAGCACAGATACGCAGTATTTT.

Only a few counts were recorded for this clone. V and J are TRBV5-1 and TRBJ1-3; possibly TRBD1 for D (5 bases). V lost 3 bases and J lost 1, with 5 bases in between. CDR3 length: 13 amino acids. Germline values: CDR1 SGHRS, CDR2 YFSETQ. The CDR3 sequence: CASSSGSGNTIYF. The CDR3 DNA is TGCGCCAGCAGCTCAGGGTCTGGAAACACCATATATTTT.

V is TRBV5-1 and J is TRBJ2-7; possible D gene TRBD1, 6 bases. Germline loops: CDR1 SGHRS, CDR2 YFSETQ. This CDR3 is built from 14 residues. Trimming shortened V by 0 bases and J by 2 bases, and 9 bases separated the two germline ends. The CDR3 sequence is CASSLDGTTYEQYF. CDR3 DNA: TGCGCCAGCAGCTTGGATGGGACAACCTACGAGCAGTACTTC.

The chain has TRBV5-1 and TRBJ1-2; D is uncertain. This CDR3 is built from 15 residues. Trimming shortened V by 1 base and J by 0 bases, and 10 bases separated the two germline ends. Germline V lookup: CDR1 SGHRS, CDR2 YFSETQ. CDR3 nucleotides: TGCGCCAGCAGCTTGCTTACTACAACTAACTATGGCTACACCTTC. Amino acid sequence: CASSLLTTTNYGYTF.

This clone was seen more than once but under ten times. The chain has TRBV7-9 and TRBJ1-3, with 8 bases identical to TRBD1. CDR3 length: 16 amino acids. V lost 1 base and J lost 6; bases outside the gene matches: 8. Germline V gives CDR1 SEHNR, CDR2 FQNEAQ (reference sequence). The CDR3 sequence: CASSLDLGTGVNTIYF. CDR3 bases: TGTGCCAGCAGCTTAGATCTGGGGACAGGAGTAAACACCATATATTTT. The full variable domain, its missing parts supplied by reference TRBV7-9 and TRBJ1-3, is DTGVSQNPRHKITKRGQNVTFRCDPISEHNRLYWYRQTLGQGPEFLTYFQNEAQLEKSRLLSDRFSAERPKGSFSTLEIQRTEQGDSAMYLCASSLDLGTGVNTIYFGEGSWLTVV.

The gene calls are TRBV6-6 and TRBJ2-6; 8 nucleotides agree with TRBD1. The CDR3 is made up of 16 amino acids. V shed 5 bases, J shed 2 bases, and the junction held 5 bases outside the gene matches. Per the germline V gene, CDR1 is MNHNY and CDR2 is SVGAGI (reference sequence). CDR3 amino acids: CASSNQGAPGANVLTF. The CDR3 nucleotides are TGTGCCAGCAGTAACCAGGGGGCGCCTGGGGCCAACGTCCTGACTTTC.

This clone was seen a few times. The chain has TRBV6-5 and TRBJ1-1; 10 nucleotides align to TRBD1. CDR1 is MNHEY and CDR2 is SVGAGI in the germline V gene. This CDR3 has 13 residues. V trimming: 2 bases; J trimming: 6 bases; junction bases outside the gene matches: 0. The CDR3 bases are TGTGCCAGCAGTTACGGGACAGGGGCTGAAGCTTTCTTT. Protein product: CASSYGTGAEAFF.

V gene TRBV6-5 combines with J gene TRBJ1-5; 8 bases map to TRBD1. V lost 4 bases and J lost 6; bases outside the gene matches: 5. Germline assignment: CDR1 MNHEY and CDR2 SVGAGI. The CDR3 is 14 residues long. This CDR3 is CASSSDRDRQPQHF. CDR3 in DNA: TGTGCCAGCAGTTCGGACAGGGATCGTCAGCCCCAGCATTTT.

This clone was counted between two and nine times. CDR3 sequence: CASSDGPAGEAFF. CDR3 sequence (DNA): TGTGCCAGCAGTGACGGACCCGCGGGTGAAGCTTTCTTT. The rearrangement joins TRBV6-1 to TRBJ1-1; D is ambiguous. Germline V gene data show CDR1 as MNHNS and CDR2 as SASEGT. This CDR3 region has 13 residues. The V end lost 3 bases, the J end lost 7 bases, and 12 bases lay between the germline ends.